This T cell receptor beta chain was sequenced for a study of shared clonotypes between healthy human individuals (TCRdb year 2020). About the investigation overall: Two women and a few men aged 18 to 49 years were included in the cohort. Libraries were prepared and TCR repertoires were sequenced by different laboratories using diverse techniques, in order to increase sequencing depth and limit assay-specific biases. Per donor, leukapheresis produced somewhere between about 0.9 and 9.5 billion PBMCs. For each donor, three plates each were used for CD4 naive and CD4 memory, two plates were used for CD8 naive, and one plate was used for CD8 memory. To estimate repertoire size and how much clonotype sharing occurs between individuals, the study deeply sequenced the blood TCR repertoires of five or six healthy adults. Results the study describes overall, beyond this receptor: Sampling was limited to blood, and TCR repertoires in tissue likely differ from TCR repertoires in blood. Larger estimated clonotype richness was generally found for naive subsets than for memory subsets. The genetic and exposure-history diversity represented was limited by the small number of donors. Compared with non-shared clonotypes, clonotypes shared by all four sorted-subset donors had higher generation probabilities. Sharing across four donors was observed for approximately 5% of naive CD4, about 4% of naive CD8, 2% to 2.5% of memory CD4, and around 0.4% of memory CD8 clonotypes. Even with the large sequencing depth, rarefaction of the sorted-subset datasets indicated that sequencing was incomplete. Pairwise subsampling indicated that sequencing depth was expected to affect the degree of clonotype sharing among donors.

About this clone: Its antigen is still unknown. No much larger clonotype is one base removed from it; base qualities were not supplied.

Counted from cysteine to phenylalanine, this CDR3 has 12 amino acids. CDR3 DNA only is kept here, 36 bases in frame from base 1. The CDR1 and CDR2 encoded by the germline V gene are MDHEN and SYDVKM. For this chain, trimming is 5 bases at the V end and 7 bases at the J end, and the number of junction bases without a gene match is 3. Using the deep immunoSEQ assay, multiplex PCR amplified TCR CDR3 regions from genomic DNA. Extracted genomic DNA from each cell subset was distributed evenly across all wells of several immunoSEQ 96-well plates, and each plate was treated as a replicate. For sorted subsets, each replicate PCR was loaded with 200 ng genomic DNA, equivalent to 32,000 or so T cell genomes. The purified libraries were quantified using a Qubit 3.0 fluorometer, sized with a Bioanalyzer 2100, and then quantified again using the KAPA Library Quantification kit. Each immunoSEQ 96-well plate was sequenced on its own single-read 150-cycle Illumina NextSeq 550 flow cell. The paper's processing steps were these. Because the immunoSEQ output included only junctional sequences and no quality scores, the filtering could not be the same as the filtering used for full-length reads. Sequences were annotated with PyIR, a Python wrapper for IgBLAST v1.9, using IMGT germline references to assign V/J genes and CDR3. Any read was removed if the V/J assignment was weak (E-value above 1e-6), the CDR3 was missing, or the read contained stop codons, out-of-frame junctions, or ambiguous translated residues. A V3J clonotype was defined by an identical inferred V gene, J gene, and CDR3 amino acid sequence. To compute the percentage overlap between repertoires, the number of shared unique clonotypes was divided by the size of the smaller repertoire. RTK rarefaction, the Chao1 estimator, and Recon v2.1 estimates of unobserved clonotypes were used to assess repertoire richness. For all TCRbeta clonotypes obtained by the gDNA method from a few donors, generation probabilities were computed with OLGA. Imported from immuneACCESS, the table was reduced by TCRdb to in-frame sequences with V and J called. These copies leave out some clones; in studies compared against another copy, an unresolved V gene accounts for under half, and the cause of the remainder is not known. V and J calls and clone size are given by that table; D and trimming were obtained from the DNA. This sample lists some 2.3 million clones; 80% to 95% were detected once. Jointly, the top ten make up under 0.45% of the sample.

Donors were healthy HIV-negative adults with no recently reported acute infections or vaccinations. Every donor was a Caucasian adult residing in Nashville, Tennessee, USA. Magnetic negative selection was used to enrich CD4+ T cells, after which naive cells were positively selected on CD45RA and the negative fraction became the memory subset. After blood collection by leukapheresis, PBMCs were isolated using Ficoll-Histopaque density gradient centrifugation and then cryopreserved in the vapor phase of liquid nitrogen. Purity and quantity of every magnetically sorted T cell population were checked by analytical flow cytometry. Genomic DNA was isolated from every sorted fraction and measured by UV absorbance on a Nanodrop 2000c.

Sequenced sample: naive CD4+ T cells from PBMCs. The cell subset or site label here, explained by the study, means: CD45RA+ positively selected. This TCR was recovered from a man in his late teens or twenties in good health. Some clones in this sample may be carry-over from other donors' samples. The sequence is built from TRBV28 and TRBJ1-1; 8 of the junction bases match TRBD1. The CDR3 has the sequence CASSEQGDEAFF. The bases read TGTGCCAGCAGTGAACAGGGGGATGAAGCTTTCTTT.